This T cell receptor (beta chain) was observed in a study of blood T cell repertoires in COVID-19. About the research overall: Acute and convalescent COVID-19 specimens originated in the United States, Italy and Spain. T cells, B-cell-depleted T cells, or PBMCs supplied cDNA or gDNA.

This clone was detected once. The germline V gene has CDR1 SQVTM and CDR2 ANQGSEA. CDR3 length equals 12 residues. V was pared by 8 bases and J by 10 bases, with 18 bases between. Per the authors' pipeline: Reference gene primer amplification gave nucleated cell count estimates. Repertoires were generated with immunoSEQ multiplex PCR, while TCRdb's copy carries only in-frame clones and drops some. V and J calls plus clone size are reproduced from that table; the DNA served to infer D and trimming. The profile shows roughly 350,000 clones, 85% of them singletons. The sequenced sample was peripheral blood. The clonotype was recovered from a young woman with acute or convalescent COVID-19. This rearrangement joins TRBV29-1 to TRBJ2-1; weak D call: TRBD2 (5 bases). The CDR3 region has the DNA TGCAGCTCTGGATTCGGGGTTGGAGAGCAGTTCTTC. Translated, it gives CSSGFGVGEQFF.